This TCR beta chain was obtained from a study of regulatory T cells in long-lasting Graves disease. Germline values: CDR1 LGHDT, CDR2 YNNKEL (reference sequence). The CDR3 runs to 14 residues. Trimming cost V 6 bases and J 3 bases; bases outside gene matches: 7. This clonotype was seen only a few times. The TCR beta library used iRepertoire HTBI primers with Arm-PCR amplification of CDR3. TCRdb independently ran MiXCR on the multiplex PCR reads; one entry per CDR3 protein. The top ten hold about 40% of the sample, which has 500,000 to 800,000 distinct CDR3 sequences, 25% to 35% seen once. Time point reported: persistent/refractory GD, antithyroid drugs over 5 years with positive TRAb. From RNA extracted from PBMCs, the TCR library was made.

The receptor was isolated from a female donor with Graves disease. The specimen was peripheral blood mononuclear cells (PBMCs), collected when the disease was refractory, from a patient treated with antithyroid drugs. V is TRBV3-1 and J is TRBJ1-1; 7 bases are shared with TRBD1. The chain's CDR3 is CASSQGGRHTEAFF. Here the CDR3 DNA reads TGTGCCAGCAGTCAGGGGGGTAGGCACACTGAAGCTTTCTTT.